The rows below give T cell receptor beta chains drawn from one sample of a study of early T cells in non-severe SARS-CoV-2 infection. MiXCR was run by TCRdb on the 5' RACE reads, yielding one entry per CDR3 protein. The data contain about 59,000 distinct CDR3 sequences, roughly 13% of them singletons. The sample was whole blood, taken at baseline. These receptors were obtained from an adult who was a healthcare worker with PCR-confirmed SARS-CoV-2 infection or an uninfected control (not recorded which). The CDR3 runs from the conserved cysteine through the conserved F or W. Fields, in order: V gene, J gene, clone size, D gene, CDR3 protein, CDR3 DNA. D genes are given only for firm matches. A row's size may be missing; if present it is once, few, many or a size class.

V gene: TRBV23-1
J gene: TRBJ2-7
clone size: few
D gene: TRBD2
CDR3 protein: CASSQIGLAGGAPWEQYF
CDR3 DNA: TGCGCCAGCAGTCAGATCGGACTAGCGGGCGGGGCTCCTTGGGAGCAGTACTTC

V gene: TRBV19
J gene: TRBJ2-7
clone size: many
D gene: TRBD2
CDR3 protein: CASSKTSGNPYEQYF
CDR3 DNA: TGTGCCAGTAGTAAGACTAGCGGAAACCCCTACGAGCAGTACTTC

V gene: TRBV21-1
J gene: TRBJ2-7
clone size: NA
D gene: NA
CDR3 protein: CASSKGRGLGRYEQYF
CDR3 DNA: TGTGCCAGCAGCAAAGGAAGGGGGCTTGGAAGGTACGAGCAGTACTTC

V gene: TRBV7-2
J gene: TRBJ1-2
clone size: NA
D gene: TRBD1
CDR3 protein: CASSSGQTTYGYTF
CDR3 DNA: TGTGCCAGCAGCTCGGGACAGACTACCTATGGCTACACCTTC

V gene: TRBV12-3/TRBV12-4
J gene: TRBJ1-6
clone size: few
D gene: TRBD1
CDR3 protein: CASIRTGRNSPLHF
CDR3 DNA: TGTGCCAGCATTCGGACAGGGCGAAATTCACCCCTCCACTTT

V gene: TRBV7-6
J gene: TRBJ2-7
clone size: few
D gene: NA
CDR3 protein: CASSTGRCEQYF
CDR3 DNA: TGTGCCAGCAGTACAGGGAGATGCGAGCAGTACTTC

V gene: TRBV3-1
J gene: TRBJ2-1
clone size: NA
D gene: NA
CDR3 protein: CASSQAGVNEQFF
CDR3 DNA: TGTGCCAGCAGCCAAGCAGGGGTGAATGAGCAGTTCTTC

V gene: TRBV15
J gene: TRBJ1-6
clone size: NA
D gene: NA
CDR3 protein: CATSRERLYNSPLHF
CDR3 DNA: TGTGCCACCAGCAGAGAAAGGCTCTATAATTCACCCCTCCACTTT

V gene: TRBV7-3
J gene: TRBJ1-3
clone size: NA
D gene: NA
CDR3 protein: CASSSAGPPGNTIYF
CDR3 DNA: TGTGCCAGCAGCTCTGCGGGCCCTCCTGGAAACACCATATATTTT

V gene: TRBV12-3/TRBV12-4
J gene: TRBJ2-7
clone size: NA
D gene: TRBD2
CDR3 protein: CASSFRTSGRETYEQYF
CDR3 DNA: TGTGCCAGCAGTTTCCGGACTAGCGGGAGGGAAACCTACGAGCAGTACTTC

V gene: TRBV6-2/TRBV6-3
J gene: TRBJ2-1
clone size: many
D gene: NA
CDR3 protein: CASSSTGPRAFNEQFF
CDR3 DNA: TGTGCCAGCAGTTCAACGGGTCCACGGGCCTTTAATGAGCAGTTCTTC

V gene: TRBV12-3/TRBV12-4
J gene: TRBJ2-4
clone size: few
D gene: TRBD2
CDR3 protein: CASRPQTSGKNIQYF
CDR3 DNA: TGTGCCAGCAGGCCACAGACTAGCGGCAAAAACATTCAGTACTTC

V gene: TRBV7-8
J gene: TRBJ2-5
clone size: few
D gene: NA
CDR3 protein: CASSPVRGALETQYF
CDR3 DNA: TGTGCCAGCAGCCCAGTGAGGGGTGCCTTAGAGACCCAGTACTTC

V gene: TRBV27
J gene: TRBJ2-3
clone size: NA
D gene: NA
CDR3 protein: CASQAGLRTDTQYF
CDR3 DNA: TGTGCCAGCCAGGCAGGGCTCCGCACAGATACGCAGTATTTT

V gene: TRBV5-4
J gene: TRBJ2-2
clone size: few
D gene: NA
CDR3 protein: CASSFREPGELFF
CDR3 DNA: TGTGCCAGCAGCTTCAGGGAGCCCGGGGAGCTGTTTTTT

V gene: TRBV27
J gene: TRBJ1-1
clone size: NA
D gene: NA
CDR3 protein: CASSRTLKGIRTEAFF
CDR3 DNA: TGTGCCAGCAGTCGAACGCTTAAGGGTATAAGGACTGAAGCTTTCTTT

V gene: TRBV30
J gene: TRBJ2-2
clone size: few
D gene: NA
CDR3 protein: CAWSDQGNTGELFF
CDR3 DNA: TGTGCCTGGAGTGATCAGGGTAACACCGGGGAGCTGTTTTTT

V gene: TRBV11-2
J gene: TRBJ2-3
clone size: few
D gene: NA
CDR3 protein: CASSRDRTDTQYF
CDR3 DNA: TGTGCCAGCAGCCGGGACCGCACAGATACGCAGTATTTT